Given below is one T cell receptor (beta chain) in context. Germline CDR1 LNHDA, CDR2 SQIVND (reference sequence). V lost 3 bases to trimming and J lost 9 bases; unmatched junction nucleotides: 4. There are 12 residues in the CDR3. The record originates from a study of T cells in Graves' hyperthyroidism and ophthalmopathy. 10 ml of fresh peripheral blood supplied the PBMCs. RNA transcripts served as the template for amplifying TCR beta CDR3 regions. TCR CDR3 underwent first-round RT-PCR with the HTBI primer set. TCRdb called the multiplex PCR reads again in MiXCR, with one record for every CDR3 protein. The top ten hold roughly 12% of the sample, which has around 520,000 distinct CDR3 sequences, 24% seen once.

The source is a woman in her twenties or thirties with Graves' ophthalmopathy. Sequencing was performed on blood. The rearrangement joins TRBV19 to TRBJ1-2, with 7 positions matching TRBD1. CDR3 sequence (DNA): TGTGCCAGTAGTATCCGACAGGGTCGCTACACCTTC. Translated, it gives CASSIRQGRYTF.